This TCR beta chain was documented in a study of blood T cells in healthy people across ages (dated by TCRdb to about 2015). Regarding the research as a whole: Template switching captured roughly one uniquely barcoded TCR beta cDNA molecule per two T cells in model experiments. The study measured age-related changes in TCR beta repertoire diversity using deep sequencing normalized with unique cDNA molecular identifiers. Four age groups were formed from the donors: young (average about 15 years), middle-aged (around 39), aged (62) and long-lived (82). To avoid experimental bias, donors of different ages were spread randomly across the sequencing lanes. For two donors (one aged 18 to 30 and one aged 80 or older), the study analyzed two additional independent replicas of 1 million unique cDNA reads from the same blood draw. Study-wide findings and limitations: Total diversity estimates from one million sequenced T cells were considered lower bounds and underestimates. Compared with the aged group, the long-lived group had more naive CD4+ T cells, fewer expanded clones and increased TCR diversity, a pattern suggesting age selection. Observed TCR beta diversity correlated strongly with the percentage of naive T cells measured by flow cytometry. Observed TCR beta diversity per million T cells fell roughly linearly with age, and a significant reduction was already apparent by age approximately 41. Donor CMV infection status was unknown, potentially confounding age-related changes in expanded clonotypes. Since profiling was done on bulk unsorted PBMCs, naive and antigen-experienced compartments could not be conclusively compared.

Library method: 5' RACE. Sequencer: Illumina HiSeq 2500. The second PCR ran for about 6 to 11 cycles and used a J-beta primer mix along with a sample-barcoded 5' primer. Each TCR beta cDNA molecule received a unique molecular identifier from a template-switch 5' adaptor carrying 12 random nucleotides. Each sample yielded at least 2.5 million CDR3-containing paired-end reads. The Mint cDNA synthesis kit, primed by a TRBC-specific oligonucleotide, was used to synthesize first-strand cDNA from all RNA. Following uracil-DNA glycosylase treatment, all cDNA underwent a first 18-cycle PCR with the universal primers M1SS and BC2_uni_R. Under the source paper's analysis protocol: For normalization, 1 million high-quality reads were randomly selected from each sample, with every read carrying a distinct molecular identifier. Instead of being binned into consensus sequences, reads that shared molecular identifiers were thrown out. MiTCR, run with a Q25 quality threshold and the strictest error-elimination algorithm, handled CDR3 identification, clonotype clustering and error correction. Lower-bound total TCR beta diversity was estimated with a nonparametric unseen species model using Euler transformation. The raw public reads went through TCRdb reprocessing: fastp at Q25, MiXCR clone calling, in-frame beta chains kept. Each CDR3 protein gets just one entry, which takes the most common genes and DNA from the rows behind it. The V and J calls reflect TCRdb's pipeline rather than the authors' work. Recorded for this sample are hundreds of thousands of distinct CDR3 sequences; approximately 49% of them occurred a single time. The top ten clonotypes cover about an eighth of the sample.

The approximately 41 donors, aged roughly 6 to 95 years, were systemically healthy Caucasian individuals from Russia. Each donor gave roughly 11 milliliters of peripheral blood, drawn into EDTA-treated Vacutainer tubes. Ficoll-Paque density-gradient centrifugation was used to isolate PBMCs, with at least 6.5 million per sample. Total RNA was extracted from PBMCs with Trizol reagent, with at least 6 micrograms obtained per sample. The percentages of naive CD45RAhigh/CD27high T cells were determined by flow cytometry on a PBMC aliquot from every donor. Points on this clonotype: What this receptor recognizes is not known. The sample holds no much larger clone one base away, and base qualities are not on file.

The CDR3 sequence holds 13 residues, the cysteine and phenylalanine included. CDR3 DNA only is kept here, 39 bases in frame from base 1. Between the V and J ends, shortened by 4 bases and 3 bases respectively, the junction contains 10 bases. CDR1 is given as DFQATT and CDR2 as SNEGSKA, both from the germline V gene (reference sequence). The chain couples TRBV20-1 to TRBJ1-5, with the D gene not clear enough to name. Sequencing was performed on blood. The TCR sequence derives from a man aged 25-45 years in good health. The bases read TGCAGTGCTATACGGGATACCAATCAGCCCCAGCATTTT. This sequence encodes CSAIRDTNQPQHF.